Listed below are T cell receptor beta chains from one sample, sequenced in a study of naive and memory T cell subsets. TCRdb re-analysed the 5' RACE reads in MiXCR, keeping a single row per CDR3 protein. The data hold roughly 56,000 distinct CDR3 sequences, with 7.2% observed a single time. Every receptor here comes from a male donor in good health. The CDR3 runs from the conserved cysteine through the conserved F or W.

V,J,length,CDR3
TRBV10-2,TRBJ1-6,15,CASGAGANYNSPLHF
TRBV3-1,TRBJ2-7,17,CASSQEGSGELSYEQYF
TRBV29-1,TRBJ2-1,18,CSVEVGADRGYSYNEQFF
TRBV4-2,TRBJ2-7,14,CASSHRDFSYEQYF
TRBV4-2,TRBJ1-1,15,CASSQMDRMNTEAFF
TRBV19,TRBJ1-1,16,CASETRESARGTEAFF
TRBV6-1,TRBJ2-7,11,CASVRGEEQYF
TRBV28,TRBJ2-3,18,CASSLGQGSSEDTDTQYF
TRBV5-1,TRBJ2-7,13,CASRAAFSYEQYF
TRBV12-3/TRBV12-4,TRBJ1-1,17,CASSLAKDRTPNTEAFF
TRBV5-1,TRBJ2-5,11,CASSLFETQYF
TRBV5-5,TRBJ1-5,15,CASSHYDIDNQPQHF
TRBV6-2/TRBV6-3,TRBJ1-2,14,CAGGTGGASIGYTF
TRBV30,TRBJ1-1,13,CAWSVRRGAEAFF
TRBV5-1,TRBJ2-1,15,CASSPTSGGYNEQFF
TRBV6-1,TRBJ1-1,13,CASSVTGTGEAFF
TRBV3-1,TRBJ2-7,12,CASSHVQREQYF
TRBV2,TRBJ2-2,16,CASSAQAHTNTGELFF
TRBV5-1,TRBJ2-7,17,CASSWGTGPLASYEQYF
TRBV6-1,TRBJ2-5,16,CASSEFTRPGGETQYF
TRBV29-1,TRBJ1-2,15,CSVGSLGQGGYGYTF
TRBV4-1,TRBJ2-2,17,CASSQDQVLRASGELFF
TRBV6-1,TRBJ2-3,17,CASSEALGSGGTDTQYF
TRBV6-5,TRBJ1-2,13,CASSFGQGDGYTF
TRBV29-1,TRBJ1-4,13,CSSRSATNEKLFF
TRBV7-6,TRBJ1-4,12,CASSLPGERLFF
TRBV20-1,TRBJ2-1,13,CSSGTKGNNEQFF
TRBV6-5,TRBJ2-6,15,CASTSAGSGANVLTF
TRBV7-7,TRBJ2-1,14,CASSPRRGDNEQFF
TRBV5-1,TRBJ2-2,17,CASSRGDTGTNTGELFF
TRBV9,TRBJ2-1,15,CASSIGTTSEDEQFF
TRBV29-1,TRBJ2-1,13,CSVESGRVNEQFF
TRBV7-2,TRBJ2-3,15,CASSFQLAGVDTQYF